These 21 T cell receptor beta chains were all obtained from the same sample, sequenced in a study of shared clonotypes between healthy human individuals (TCRdb year 2020). Libraries came from the immunoSEQ multiplex PCR assay. The table was pulled from immuneACCESS by TCRdb, which kept in-frame rearrangements only. Such tables lose some clones; where checked, under half of the loss comes from unresolved V genes, and the rest has no known cause. This sample gives about 550,000 clones in total; roughly 95% of them show up just once. The ten largest make up about 0.11% of the sample. For the CD8 naive samples, CD45RO-negative cells were positively selected for CCR7, yielding a CD45RA+CCR7+ population from which TemRA cells were excluded. The sample consisted of naive CD8+ T cells sorted from blood. The cell subset or site label corresponds to: CD45RA+CCR7+. Every receptor here comes from a young woman in good health.

The rearrangement joins TRBV7-8 to TRBJ2-2; 11 positions match TRBD2. CDR1 is SGHVS and CDR2 is FQNEAQ in the germline V gene. The CDR3 extends over 20 amino acids. V lost 0 bases, J lost 1 base, and 10 bases stayed unmatched. The CDR3 DNA reads TGTGCCAGCAGCTTAGCGCTTATGGTAGCGGGAGGGCTGAACACCGGGGAGCTGTTTTTT. Its translation is CASSLALMVAGGLNTGELFF.

V gene TRBV27 combines with J gene TRBJ2-1, with D perhaps matching TRBD2 (5 bases). Germline loops: CDR1 MNHEY, CDR2 SMNVEV (reference sequence). The CDR3 extends over 14 amino acids. Trimming took 3 bases from V and 15 from J, leaving 21 bases between them. The CDR3 region has the DNA TGTGCCAGCAGTTTGGGAGTGTCAGGTGACGCCCGGTTCTTC. Amino acid sequence: CASSLGVSGDARFF.

The V and J genes are TRBV11-3 and TRBJ1-3; D is undetermined. The CDR3 extends over 15 amino acids. The V end lost 10 bases, the J end lost 0 bases, and 16 bases lay between the germline ends. Germline V gene lookup returns CDR1 SGHNT and CDR2 YENEEA. The CDR3 region is CATMEAGGSGNTIYF. CDR3 DNA: TGTGCCACCATGGAGGCCGGCGGCTCTGGAAACACCATATATTTT.

This chain uses TRBV13 with TRBJ2-5; 8 bases line up with TRBD2. Trimming cost V 4 bases and J 0 bases; bases outside gene matches: 7. Germline V CDR1 and CDR2: PRHDT, FYEKMQ (reference sequence). This CDR3 is 16 amino acids long. The CDR3 here is CASSSEGGGYQETQYF. DNA for the CDR3: TGTGCCAGCAGCTCGGAAGGCGGGGGGTACCAAGAGACCCAGTACTTC.

The chain links TRBV7-2 to TRBJ2-7, with 12 bases lining up with TRBD1. The CDR3 length is 16 residues. CDR1 is SGHTA and CDR2 is FQGNSA in the germline V gene. The trim removed 6 bases at V and 6 bases at J, leaving 12 bases unmatched. The CDR3 reads CASRSRTGTGGGEQYF. The CDR3 region has the DNA TGTGCCAGCAGATCCCGGACCGGGACAGGGGGCGGCGAGCAGTACTTC.

This clone was seen once. Other nucleotide sequences in the sample specify the same CDR3. V is TRBV19 and J is TRBJ2-7, with D uncertain. The germline CDR1 and CDR2 sequences are LNHDA and SQIVND (reference sequence). Trimming shortened V by 1 base and J by 0 bases, and 7 bases separated the two germline ends. CDR3 length equals 14 residues. CDR3 protein: CASSIGLSSYEQYF. The CDR3 nucleotides read TGTGCCAGTAGTATAGGTCTAAGCTCCTACGAGCAGTACTTC.

CDR3 nucleotides: TGTGCCAGTAGTATAATCCCGGGGACAGGAAGGGGCGAGCAGTACTTC. Protein sequence: CASSIIPGTGRGEQYF. The chain recombines TRBV19 with TRBJ2-7, with 8 nucleotides matching TRBD1. The V gene's germline CDR1 is LNHDA and CDR2 SQIVND (reference sequence). Unmatched junction bases numbered 12, after V lost 2 bases and J lost 6 bases. The CDR3 is made up of 16 amino acids.

On this clone: Other DNA variants within this sample encode the same CDR3. The chain couples TRBV25-1 to TRBJ1-5; D remains unclear. Germline values: CDR1 MGHDK, CDR2 SYGVNS. The CDR3 runs 13 residues. V lost 2 bases and J 2 bases, leaving 4 bases between the germline ends. The CDR3 sequence: CASSETGNQPQHF. The CDR3 nucleotides read TGTGCCAGCAGTGAAACAGGCAATCAGCCCCAGCATTTT.

This chain connects TRBV2 to TRBJ2-7; 7 nucleotides align to TRBD2. CDR3 length: 14 residues. The germline gives CDR1 SNHLY, CDR2 FYNNEI. With V trimmed by 3 bases and J by 4 bases, 6 bases remained unmatched. CDR3 DNA sequence: TGTGCCAGCAGTGATGGGGGGGGAAAGTACGAGCAGTACTTC. Translation gives CASSDGGGKYEQYF.

The rearrangement links TRBV5-1 to TRBJ2-2, with TRBD2 matching over 10 bases. Trimming removed 0 bases from V and 7 bases from J; junction bases left unmatched: 6. This CDR3 comprises 16 residues. Germline V gene data show CDR1 as SGHRS and CDR2 as YFSETQ. The CDR3 nucleotides read TGCGCCAGCAGCTTGGTACCTAGCGGGAGATTCGGGGAGCTGTTTTTT. Translation: CASSLVPSGRFGELFF. Full variable domain (outside the CDR3, taken from reference TRBV5-1 and TRBJ2-2): KAGVTQTPRYLIKTRGQQVTLSCSPISGHRSVSWYQQTPGQGLQFLFEYFSETQRNKGNFPGRFSGRQFSNSRSEMNVSTLELGDSALYLCASSLVPSGRFGELFFGEGSRLTVL.

The V gene is TRBV7-9, the J gene TRBJ2-7; 9 bases line up with TRBD1. After removal of 5 bases from V and 5 bases from J, the junction contained 10 bases not matched to a gene. Germline-derived CDR1 and CDR2 are SEHNR and FQNEAQ (reference sequence). CDR3 length equals 15 residues. CDR3 sequence (DNA): TGTGCCAGCAGCCCAACCGGGACAGGGACCGACGAGCAGTACTTC. Its translation: CASSPTGTGTDEQYF.

The rearrangement links TRBV2 to TRBJ1-2; maybe TRBD1 (6 bases). Trimming left V 0 bases short and J 8 bases short, with 13 bases between. The CDR3 contains 14 residues. CDR1 and CDR2 from the germline V gene are SNHLY and FYNNEI. The CDR3 sequence is CASSEAIQGWGYTF. Written as DNA, the CDR3 is TGTGCCAGCAGTGAAGCCATACAGGGCTGGGGCTACACCTTC.

V gene TRBV30 combines with J gene TRBJ2-6; D tentatively fits TRBD1 or TRBD2 (5 bases each). CDR1 is GTSNPN and CDR2 is SVGIG in the germline V gene (reference sequence). The CDR3 has 16 residues. V dropped 1 base and J dropped 0 bases, with 10 bases sitting between them. Written as DNA, the CDR3 is TGTGCCTGGAGTGCGGGGCCTTACTCTGGGGCCAACGTCCTGACTTTC. This codes for CAWSAGPYSGANVLTF.

The CDR3 coding sequence is TGCGCCAGCAGCCAAGATGAGGTCCAGCCCCAGCATTTT. It yields the protein CASSQDEVQPQHF. The genes are TRBV4-1 and TRBJ1-5; unclear D gene. V was clipped by 0 bases and J by 7 bases, with 7 bases between them. Germline V CDR1 and CDR2: MGHRA, YSYEKL. This CDR3 is 13 amino acids long.

The chain employs TRBV11-2 and TRBJ2-7; TRBD2 aligns across 8 bases. Unmatched junction bases numbered 9, after V lost 1 base and J lost 1 base. The CDR3 runs 17 residues. Germline CDR1 reads SGHAT; CDR2 reads FQNNGV. CDR3 protein: CASSLGGGTGGSYEQYF. The CDR3 DNA follows: TGTGCCAGCAGCTTAGGTGGGGGAACGGGAGGGTCCTACGAGCAGTACTTC.

The V and J genes are TRBV6-5 and TRBJ2-7; 7 nucleotides align to TRBD2. V dropped 0 bases and J dropped 1; count of bases not matched to a gene: 6. The CDR3 runs to 16 residues. CDR1 and CDR2 from the germline V gene are MNHEY and SVGAGI. The CDR3: CASSYSVGGQSYEQYF. The CDR3 DNA sequence: TGTGCCAGCAGTTACTCGGTGGGAGGGCAATCCTACGAGCAGTACTTC.

This rearrangement joins TRBV16 to TRBJ2-1; D perhaps matches TRBD2 (6 bases). There are 18 residues in the CDR3. The germline V and J ends were trimmed by 4 bases and 0 bases, with 19 bases remaining between them. Per the germline V gene, CDR1 is KGHSY and CDR2 is FQNENV. In nucleotides, the CDR3 is TGTGCCAGCAGCCGGGTGTTGGGCGGGGAAAGCTCCTACAATGAGCAGTTCTTC. Its protein is CASSRVLGGESSYNEQFF.

This chain links TRBV14 with TRBJ1-1; perhaps TRBD1 as D (5 bases). V gave up 4 bases and J gave up 1 base, with 13 bases separating them. The germline gives CDR1 SGHDN, CDR2 FVKESK. CDR3 length equals 15 residues. The CDR3 spells CASSREIQENTEAFF. DNA of the CDR3: TGTGCCAGCAGCCGGGAGATACAGGAGAACACTGAAGCTTTCTTT.

The chain couples TRBV6-4 to TRBJ1-2; weak D call: TRBD1 (6 bases). The CDR3 spans 12 residues. V gave up 8 bases and J gave up 7 bases, with 14 bases separating them. The germline V gene encodes CDR1 MRHNA and CDR2 SNTAGT. CDR3 DNA: TGTGCCAGCCGGGGACACGCTACTGGCTACACCTTC. Translated, it gives CASRGHATGYTF.

Only one count was recorded for this clone. The chain links TRBV2 to TRBJ2-1; 7 bases fit TRBD2. Losses at the gene ends were 7 bases for V and 0 bases for J; bases not matched to a gene: 6. Germline loops: CDR1 SNHLY, CDR2 FYNNEI. This CDR3 spans 15 amino acids. CDR3: CASTPGGNSYNEQFF. In nucleotides, the CDR3 is TGTGCCAGCACCCCCGGGGGGAACTCCTACAATGAGCAGTTCTTC.

The V call is TRBV6-5, the J call TRBJ2-1; 12 bases agree with TRBD2. V shed 6 bases and J 10 bases; nucleotides not matched to a gene: 10. The germline gives CDR1 MNHEY, CDR2 SVGAGI. There are 15 residues in the CDR3. CDR3 DNA: TGTGCCAGCAGCTACCTAGCGGGAGGGCCCGAGGAGCAGTTCTTC. Its translation is CASSYLAGGPEEQFF.